This is a list of T cell receptor beta chains from one sample in a study of T-cell reconstitution after alpha-beta-depleted transplantation in children. TCRdb ran MiXCR on the PCR reads and lists one entry per CDR3 protein. The repertoire consists of hundreds of thousands of distinct CDR3 sequences, with around 17% occurring once and the leading ten covering 0.9% to 1.2%. The sample consisted of PBMCs from the stem cell graft donor, taken from the stem cell graft. The origin of the receptors is a human donor who donated a stem cell graft to a child with acute myeloid leukemia. CDR3s include the opening cysteine and the closing phenylalanine or tryptophan. Fields, in order: D gene, J gene, clone size, V gene, CDR3 DNA, CDR3 protein. D genes are given only for firm matches. Size values are once, few and many counts, or a class for expanded clones, and some rows have none.

>TRBD1|TRBJ2-1|.|TRBV20-1
TGCAGTGCTAGATCCCGACAGGGGCAGACTGAGCAGTTCTTC
CSARSRQGQTEQFF
>TRBD1|TRBJ1-6|many|TRBV20-1
TGCAGTGCTACCCGAGGACCGGGACAGTTAAATTCACCCCTCCACTTT
CSATRGPGQLNSPLHF
>.|TRBJ2-3|many|TRBV20-1
TGCAGTGCTAGAGAGGTAGTCTCCGCCGGAGATACGCAGTATTTT
CSAREVVSAGDTQYF
>.|TRBJ1-2|many|TRBV20-1
TGCAGTGCTCGCGGGCCACATGGCTACACCTTC
CSARGPHGYTF
>.|TRBJ2-1|few|TRBV5-1
TGCGCCAGCAGCCACGATTGGGACTACAATGAGCAGTTCTTC
CASSHDWDYNEQFF
>.|TRBJ2-7|.|TRBV30
TGTGCCTGGAGTGTGGGGTCGGTTCCGGGCTACGAGCAGTACTTC
CAWSVGSVPGYEQYF
>.|TRBJ1-5|many|TRBV20-1
TGCAGTGCTAGATTTCCCGAAGCCAATCAGCCCCAGCATTTT
CSARFPEANQPQHF
>TRBD1|TRBJ1-5|many|TRBV27
TGTGCCAGCAGGTCTTCCAGGGGGGACAATCAGCCCCAGCATTTT
CASRSSRGDNQPQHF
>.|TRBJ2-3|.|TRBV12-3/TRBV12-4
TGTGCCAGCAGACCGGACAGAGCCTATTCTAGCACAGATACGCAGTATTTT
CASRPDRAYSSTDTQYF
>TRBD1|TRBJ2-2|few|TRBV5-6
TGTGCCAGCAGCTTGCGACAGGGGGGGAGCGCCGGGGAGCTGTTTTTT
CASSLRQGGSAGELFF
>.|TRBJ2-3|.|TRBV11-2
TGTGCCAGCAGCTTAACTACTGCGAGGAGAACTAATACGCAGTATTTT
CASSLTTARRTNTQYF
>TRBD1|TRBJ1-2|few|TRBV5-1
TGCGCCAGCAGCCCCGGGACAGGGGCTCCCTTAGCTAACTATGGCTACACCTTC
CASSPGTGAPLANYGYTF
>TRBD1|TRBJ1-6|few|TRBV7-9
TGTGCCAGCAGCTTAGAGGGGGCGCAGGATTCACCCCTCCACTTT
CASSLEGAQDSPLHF
>TRBD2|TRBJ2-3|.|TRBV6-1
TGTGCCAGCAGTCGCGGGGGGGAATCAGATACGCAGTATTTT
CASSRGGESDTQYF
>TRBD2|TRBJ2-1|many|TRBV20-1
TGCAGTGCTAATGCACCTAGCGGGGGGGCCTTATCCTACAATGAGCAGTTCTTC
CSANAPSGGALSYNEQFF
>.|TRBJ1-1|.|TRBV7-9
TGTGCCCGCAGCTTTAGGGGGGGGCAGGAAACTGAAGCTTTCTTT
CARSFRGGQETEAFF
>TRBD1|TRBJ1-1|many|TRBV12-3/TRBV12-4
TGTGCCAGCAGTTTCGACAGGGCAACTGAAGCTTTCTTT
CASSFDRATEAFF
>TRBD1|TRBJ2-1|many|TRBV6-4
TGTGCCAGCAGTGAAGGGACAGGGGGCTTTGAGCAGTTCTTC
CASSEGTGGFEQFF
>TRBD2|TRBJ2-7|.|TRBV6-2/TRBV6-3
TGTGCCAGCAGTTACTCCCGCGGGGGGGTCCTGGAGCAGTACTTC
CASSYSRGGVLEQYF
>.|TRBJ2-7|many|TRBV10-3
TGTGCCATCAGTGACAGGGGAGTGGTCGAGCAGTACTTC
CAISDRGVVEQYF
>TRBD2|TRBJ2-2|.|TRBV6-4
TGTGCCAGCAGTGACTCTAGCGGGGCCGGGGAGCTGTTTTTT
CASSDSSGAGELFF
>.|TRBJ1-2|few|TRBV4-3
TGCGCCAGCAGCCAGGCTGTGGGGGGCAAAAGGGGTGATTCCTTC
CASSQAVGGKRGDSF
>TRBD2|TRBJ2-5|.|TRBV10-2
TGCGCCAGCACACCGGGGGGGCAAGAGACCCAGTACTTC
CASTPGGQETQYF
>.|TRBJ2-3|few|TRBV20-1
TGCAGTGCTAGAGATCGGGTGACTCTGTATTTT
CSARDRVTLYF
>.|TRBJ2-3|.|TRBV28
TGTGCCAGCAGTTATAAATACTCTAGCACAGATACGCAGTATTTT
CASSYKYSSTDTQYF
>.|TRBJ2-2|.|TRBV7-9
TGTGCCAGCGAAGGGGGGGCGAACACCGGGGAGCTGTTTTTT
CASEGGANTGELFF
>TRBD1|TRBJ1-3|few|TRBV20-1
TGCAGTGCTAGAGGGGTAGGCGCAACCCCACCCCAGGGGGCTCGTGGAAACACCATATATTTT
CSARGVGATPPQGARGNTIYF